The 10 T cell receptor beta chains below all came from one sample that was sequenced in a study of metastatic and nonmetastatic thyroid tumors. Patients underwent thyroid surgery, and none had received any treatment before it. TCRdb called clones again from the PCR reads with MiXCR. The sample has about 93,000 clones, 8% to 9.5% seen once. Sequenced: blood. Receptor source: a female donor with papillary thyroid cancer or a benign thyroid nodule (not recorded which). Some clones in this sample may be carry-over from other donors' samples.

This clone was seen at least ten times. The chain has TRBV6-1 and TRBJ1-2, with 10 bases matching TRBD1. The CDR3 extends over 14 amino acids. Germline CDR1 MNHNS, CDR2 SASEGT. With V trimmed by 6 bases and J by 4 bases, 5 bases remained unmatched. CDR3 protein: CASRDRGGLYGYTF. The CDR3, as DNA: TGTGCCAGCAGGGACAGGGGGGGTCTCTATGGCTACACCTTC.

In the case of this clone: A much larger clone lies a single base off, so this may be a read error. The chain couples TRBV3-1 to TRBJ1-5; D remains unclear. The CDR3 runs 13 residues. The ends were cut back, 4 bases at V and 1 base at J, with 5 bases in the middle. Germline loops: CDR1 LGHDT, CDR2 YNNKEL (reference sequence). The DNA for the CDR3 is TGTGCCAGCAGCCGTCCGAGCAATCAGCCCCAGCATTTT. Its translation is CASSRPSNQPQHF.

Details on this clone: A much larger clone is a single base away; this may be a read error. V usage is TRBV27 and J usage is TRBJ2-1; D call uncertain. Germline CDR1 reads MNHEY; CDR2 reads SMNVEV (reference sequence). This CDR3 has 13 amino acids. Trimming took off 2 bases at V and 10 bases at J, with 12 bases between the two ends. This CDR3 is CASSLKPVGEQFF. In DNA form, the CDR3 reads TGTGCCAGCAGTTTAAAACCGGTCGGCGAGCAGTTCTTC.

In its sample, this clone was seen many times. The chain recombines TRBV7-9 with TRBJ2-1; 14 positions match TRBD2. In germline, CDR1 is SEHNR, CDR2 FQNEAQ (reference sequence). J lost 8 bases, V lost 5 bases, and 11 bases had no gene match. The CDR3 has 17 amino acids. CDR3 in DNA: TGTGCCAGCAGCCGACGACTAGCGGGGGGGCGTCCGGATGAGCAGTTCTTC. Its protein is CASSRRLAGGRPDEQFF.

This clone was seen ten or more times. This rearrangement joins TRBV5-1 to TRBJ2-1; the match to TRBD2 covers 10 bases. The length of the CDR3 is 16 residues. CDR1 SGHRS and CDR2 YFSETQ come from the germline V gene. With 4 bases clipped from V and 4 bases from J, the junction kept 8 bases outside the gene matches. The CDR3: CASSLPSGGAYNEQFF. In DNA, the CDR3 is TGCGCCAGCAGCCTACCAAGCGGGGGGGCGTACAATGAGCAGTTCTTC. The full variable domain, completed using reference TRBV5-1 and TRBJ2-1, is KAGVTQTPRYLIKTRGQQVTLSCSPISGHRSVSWYQQTPGQGLQFLFEYFSETQRNKGNFPGRFSGRQFSNSRSEMNVSTLELGDSALYLCASSLPSGGAYNEQFFGPGTRLTVL.

This clone was observed many times. The gene calls are TRBV2 and TRBJ1-2, with 7 nucleotides matching TRBD1. The CDR3 runs to 13 residues. Looked up from germline, CDR1 is SNHLY and CDR2 is FYNNEI. Germline trimming cut 6 bases from V and 6 bases from J; bases unmatched to any gene: 7. CDR3 residues: CASSATGQDGYTF. The CDR3 nucleotides are TGTGCCAGCAGCGCCACAGGACAGGATGGCTACACCTTC.

This clone occurred many times. The gene calls are TRBV7-9 and TRBJ2-3; tentative D call: TRBD2 (5 bases). V gave up 8 bases and J gave up 3 bases, with 12 bases separating them. The germline CDR1 and CDR2 sequences are SEHNR and FQNEAQ (reference sequence). The CDR3 extends over 13 amino acids. The CDR3 nucleotides are TGTGCCAGCTCTGGCGGGCCGACAGATACGCAGTATTTT. Translated, it gives CASSGGPTDTQYF.

The rearrangement uses TRBV28 and TRBJ2-5; 11 bases map to TRBD1. V gave up 4 bases and J gave up 2 bases; unmatched junction bases: 6. The CDR3 contains 16 residues. CDR1 and CDR2 from the germline V gene are MDHEN and SYDVKM. The CDR3 is CASSSGGQGGQETQYF. CDR3 nucleotides: TGTGCCAGCAGTTCCGGGGGACAGGGGGGGCAAGAGACCCAGTACTTC.

This sequence joins TRBV20-1 and TRBJ2-5, with D perhaps matching TRBD1 (7 bases). V was pared by 3 bases and J by 3 bases, with 17 bases between. CDR1 is DFQATT, CDR2 SNEGSKA, per germline (reference sequence). The CDR3 has 15 amino acids. Here the CDR3 reads CSASAAGGTEETQYF. The CDR3, as DNA: TGCAGTGCTAGCGCGGCAGGGGGGACAGAAGAGACCCAGTACTTC.

This clone came up many times. The chain combines TRBV3-1 with TRBJ2-1; 9 nucleotides match TRBD2. Trimming at V came to 5 bases and at J to 3 bases, leaving 5 bases not matched to a gene. Germline CDR1 LGHDT, CDR2 YNNKEL (reference sequence). The CDR3 totals 15 residues. CDR3 in DNA: TGTGCCAGCAGCTTTCTAGCGGGACTCTACAATGAGCAGTTCTTC. This gives the protein CASSFLAGLYNEQFF.